The following is a TCR beta chain sequence with its context. This entry belongs to a study of CXCR4 blockade with PD-1 therapy in pancreatic cancer. The CDR3 covers 14 residues. After removal of 8 bases from V and 2 bases from J, the junction contained 9 bases not matched to a gene. The germline V gene encodes CDR1 WSHSY and CDR2 SAAADI. Clones were read by immunoSEQ multiplex PCR, and TCRdb kept only the in-frame ones, dropping some. Of under 4,000 clones listed, about 50% are singletons. This TCR derives from a human donor with pancreatic ductal adenocarcinoma. The material sequenced was tumor tissue. This chain links TRBV10-2 with TRBJ2-7; the match to TRBD1 covers 7 bases. The CDR3 nucleotides are TGCGCCAGCCGAGACAGGGTAGATCCCTACGAGCAGTACTTC. Protein product: CASRDRVDPYEQYF.